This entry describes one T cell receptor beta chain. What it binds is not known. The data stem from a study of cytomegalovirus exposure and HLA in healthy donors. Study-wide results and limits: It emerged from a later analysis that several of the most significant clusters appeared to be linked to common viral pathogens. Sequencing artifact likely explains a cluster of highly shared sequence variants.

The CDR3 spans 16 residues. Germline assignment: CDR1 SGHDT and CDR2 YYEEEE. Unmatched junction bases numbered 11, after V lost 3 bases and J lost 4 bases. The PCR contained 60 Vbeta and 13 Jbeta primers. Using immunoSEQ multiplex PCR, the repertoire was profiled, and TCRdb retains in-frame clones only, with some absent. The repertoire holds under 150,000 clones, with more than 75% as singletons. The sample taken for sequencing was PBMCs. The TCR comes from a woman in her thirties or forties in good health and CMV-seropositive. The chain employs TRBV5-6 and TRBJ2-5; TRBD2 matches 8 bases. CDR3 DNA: TGTGCCAGCAGCTACGACAGCGGGAGAGGCGTAGAGACCCAGTACTTC. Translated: CASSYDSGRGVETQYF.